The 6 T cell receptor beta chains presented below share a single source sample, sequenced in a study of molecular identifiers for immune sequencing clone quantification. TCRdb called the PCR reads again in MiXCR, with one record for every CDR3 protein. The sample shows 85,000 to 100,000 distinct CDR3 sequences, approximately 24% of them seen only once. Specimen: naive CD8+ T cells from blood, with Jurkat cell RNA spiked in. Regarding subset: FACS-sorted CD8+CD4-CCR7+CD45RA+ naive T cells. These receptors were taken from a human donor in good health. Some libraries in this study had Jurkat cell RNA spiked in.

Remarks on this clonotype: One end of the junction does not line up with germline, which may come from a read error. The chain employs TRBV29-1 and TRBJ1-2; D not certain. This CDR3 contains 12 residues. Germline V gene lookup returns CDR1 SQVTM and CDR2 ANQGSEA. The CDR3 here is CSVEVLDYGCTF. DNA of the CDR3: TGCAGCGTTGAGGTTCTTGACTATGGCTGCACCTTC.

This clonotype was seen more than once but under ten times. The CDR3 loop is CASSGRGNTYEQYF. DNA of the CDR3: TGTGCCAGCAGTGGGCGGGGAAACACCTACGAGCAGTACTTC. The chain carries TRBV27 and TRBJ2-7; TRBD2 might be the D (6 bases). The CDR3 covers 14 residues. The germline gives CDR1 MNHEY, CDR2 SMNVEV (reference sequence). V lost 5 bases, J lost 2 bases, and 13 bases lay in between.

At least ten counts were recorded for this clonotype. V gene TRBV6-1 combines with J gene TRBJ2-7; tentative D call: TRBD2 (6 bases). V was shortened by 0 bases and J by 2 bases, with 11 bases between the two germline ends. Looked up from germline, CDR1 is MNHNS and CDR2 is SASEGT. This CDR3 is 15 amino acids long. Here the CDR3 DNA reads TGTGCCAGCAGTGAAGCGTCGGGGGTCCCCTACGAGCAGTACTTC. Encoded protein: CASSEASGVPYEQYF.

This chain joins TRBV3-1 and TRBJ2-7, with D possibly called TRBD1 or TRBD2 (6 bases each). The CDR3 is 16 residues long. Germline CDR1 reads LGHDT; CDR2 reads YNNKEL (reference sequence). V was trimmed by 2 bases and J by 6 bases, leaving 20 bases between them. As DNA, the CDR3 is TGTGCCAGCAGCCAATCATACGCACCGGGGGCTTCCGAGCAGTACTTC. This translates into CASSQSYAPGASEQYF.

The CDR3 loop reads CASSSSGTPDTQYF. The DNA of the CDR3 is TGTGCCAGCAGCTCTAGCGGGACCCCAGATACGCAGTATTTT. The genes are TRBV11-2 and TRBJ2-3, with TRBD2 identical over 9 bases. The CDR3 consists of 14 residues. The V gene end was trimmed by 4 bases and the J gene end by 4 bases; junction bases not matched to a gene: 3. Germline CDR1 is SGHAT and CDR2 is FQNNGV.

In its sample, this clonotype was seen many times. The CDR3 region is CASSDGTLLSHEQFF. In DNA, the CDR3 is TGTGCCAGCAGCGACGGGACTCTTCTCTCCCATGAGCAGTTCTTC. The V and J genes are TRBV7-2 and TRBJ2-1, with D possibly TRBD2 on 6 matching bases. Germline CDR1 reads SGHTA; CDR2 reads FQGNSA. V lost 5 bases, J lost 8 bases, and 19 bases lay in between. CDR3 size: 15 residues.